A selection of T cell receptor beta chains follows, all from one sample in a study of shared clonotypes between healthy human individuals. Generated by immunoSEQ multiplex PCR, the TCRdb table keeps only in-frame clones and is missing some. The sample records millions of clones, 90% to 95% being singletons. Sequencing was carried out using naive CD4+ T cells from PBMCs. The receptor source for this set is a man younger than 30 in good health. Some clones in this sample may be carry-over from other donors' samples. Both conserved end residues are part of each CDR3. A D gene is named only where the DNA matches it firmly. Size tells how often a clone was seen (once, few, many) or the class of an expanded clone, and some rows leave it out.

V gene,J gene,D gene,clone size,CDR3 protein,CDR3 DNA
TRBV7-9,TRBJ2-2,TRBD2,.,CASSFLAGLDTGELFF,TGTGCCAGCAGCTTTCTAGCGGGTTTGGACACCGGGGAGCTGTTTTTT
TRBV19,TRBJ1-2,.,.,CASTNDNGQFYGYTF,TGTGCCAGTACCAACGATAATGGGCAGTTCTATGGCTACACCTTC
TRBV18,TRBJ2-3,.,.,CASSPFGRDTQYF,TGTGCCAGCTCACCATTCGGGCGGGATACGCAGTATTTT
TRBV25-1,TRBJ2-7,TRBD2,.,CASRQAGGRTYEQYF,TGTGCCAGCCGCCAAGCGGGGGGGCGGACCTACGAGCAGTACTTC
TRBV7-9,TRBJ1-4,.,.,CASSRGGGEKLFF,TGTGCCAGCAGCAGGGGTGGAGGGGAAAAACTGTTTTTT
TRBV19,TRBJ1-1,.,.,CASSLPGGNTEAFF,TGTGCCAGTAGTCTACCCGGGGGGAACACTGAAGCTTTCTTT
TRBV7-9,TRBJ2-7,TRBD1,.,CASSQTGTGPYEQYF,TGTGCCAGCAGCCAAACCGGGACAGGGCCCTACGAGCAGTACTTC
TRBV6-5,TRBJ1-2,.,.,CASSYSRSYGYTF,TGTGCCAGCAGTTACTCTCGGTCCTATGGCTACACCTTC
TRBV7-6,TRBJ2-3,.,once,CASSPRVGTDTQYF,TGTGCCAGCAGCCCGAGAGTTGGGACAGATACGCAGTATTTT
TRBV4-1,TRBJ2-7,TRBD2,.,CASRGAGEYEQYF,TGCGCCAGCAGGGGAGCGGGAGAGTACGAGCAGTACTTC
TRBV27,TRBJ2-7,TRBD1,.,CASSLRDRGYEQYF,TGTGCCAGCAGTTTACGCGACAGGGGCTACGAGCAGTACTTC
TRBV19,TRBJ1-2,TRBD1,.,CASSMVPGQGGWWDGYTF,TGTGCCAGTAGTATGGTTCCCGGACAGGGGGGATGGTGGGATGGCTACACCTTC